The text below deals with one T cell receptor (beta chain). Antigen specificity is unknown. This record comes from a study of OX40 agonist ivuxolimab in advanced cancers. Study-level findings and limits: Which antigen the expanded peripheral T cells recognized is unknown.

Method: immunoSEQ multiplex PCR; TCRdb's copy keeps in-frame clones and lacks some. This table holds 90,000 to 100,000 clones, roughly nine tenths found once. Autoimmune disease history or systemic immunosuppression was exclusionary. Blood sampling took place at baseline, cycle 4 day 1, and cycle 7 day 1. The CDR3 spans 15 residues. Germline loops: CDR1 MDHEN, CDR2 SYDVKM. V was trimmed by 4 bases and J by 0 bases, leaving 12 bases between them. The clonotype originates from an adult with an advanced solid tumor such as melanoma, head and neck, liver or kidney cancer. The material was CD4+ or CD8+ T cells sorted from blood, obtained in a trial of the OX40 agonist ivuxolimab. This chain uses TRBV28 with TRBJ2-5; maybe TRBD2 (5 bases). The CDR3 coding sequence is TGTGCCAGCAGTTCCCAAGGAGGCTACCAAGAGACCCAGTACTTC. It codes for CASSSQGGYQETQYF.